The 23 T cell receptor beta chains given below trace back to one sample, sequenced in a study of blood T cell repertoires in COVID-19. Profiling relied on immunoSEQ multiplex PCR, and the TCRdb table lists in-frame clones only, not all of them. The data contain tens of thousands of clones, 79% of them seen just once; the ten biggest clones take up more than 25%. The specimen sequenced was peripheral blood. The receptors come from a man aged 55 to 70 with active or convalescent COVID-19.

The chain joins TRBV29-1 to TRBJ2-1, with 9 bases fitting TRBD2. Germline CDR1 reads SQVTM; CDR2 reads ANQGSEA. The CDR3 has 17 amino acids. Trimming cost V 3 bases and J 0 bases; bases outside gene matches: 9. The CDR3 spells CSVDPKAGGSSYNEQFF. DNA of the CDR3: TGCAGCGTTGACCCCAAAGCGGGGGGTAGCTCCTACAATGAGCAGTTCTTC.

This chain links TRBV5-4 with TRBJ1-1, with D possibly TRBD1 on 5 matching bases. CDR1 and CDR2 from the germline V gene are SGHNT and YYREEE (reference sequence). CDR3 length equals 14 residues. Trimming cost V 2 bases and J 2 bases, with 10 bases left between them. CDR3 residues: CASSFTTANTEAFF. CDR3 nucleotides: TGTGCCAGCAGCTTTACGACAGCCAACACTGAAGCTTTCTTT.

J is TRBJ2-5 and V is TRBV4-2; maybe TRBD2 (6 bases). V was clipped by 4 bases and J by 6 bases, with 27 bases between them. Germline V CDR1 and CDR2: LGHNA, YNFKEQ. This CDR3 is 18 amino acids long. The CDR3 DNA reads TGTGCCAGCAGCCCCGGGGGAACAGAAAGGGGACTGAAAAAGACCCAGTACTTC. Translated, it gives CASSPGGTERGLKKTQYF.

The count of this clone is one. V usage is TRBV28 and J usage is TRBJ2-7; D gene uncertain. The V gene lost 7 bases and the J gene lost 4 bases, with 8 bases spanning the gap. Germline values: CDR1 MDHEN, CDR2 SYDVKM. CDR3 length: 11 residues. For the CDR3, the DNA is TGTGCCAGCAACCACCGGTACGAGCAGTACTTC. This sequence encodes CASNHRYEQYF.

V is TRBV30 and J is TRBJ2-3, with 10 bases that match TRBD2. The J segment lost 6 bases and the V segment lost 4 bases, leaving 1 base of the junction unmatched. Germline CDR1 reads GTSNPN; CDR2 reads SVGIG (reference sequence). CDR3 size: 12 residues. The CDR3 here is CAWTSGGDTQYF. The DNA of the CDR3 is TGTGCCTGGACTAGCGGGGGTGATACGCAGTATTTT.

The rearrangement joins TRBV7-2 to TRBJ1-5, with a tentative D call TRBD1 (5 bases). Germline V gene lookup returns CDR1 SGHTA and CDR2 FQGNSA. This CDR3 region has 13 residues. Between the trimmed V and J ends, which lost 7 bases and 0 bases, there was a span of 7 bases. Here the CDR3 DNA reads TGTGCCAGCACCAGGGATAGCAATCAGCCCCAGCATTTT. It codes for CASTRDSNQPQHF. The full variable domain, with the rest looked up from reference TRBV7-2 and TRBJ1-5, is GAGVSQSPSNKVTEKGKDVELRCDPISGHTALYWYRQSLGQGLEFLIYFQGNSAPDKSGLPSDRFSAERTGGSVSTLTIQRTQQEDSAVYLCASTRDSNQPQHFGDGTRLSIL.

This clone was detected a few times. The chain combines TRBV30 with TRBJ1-5; D gene ambiguous. Germline CDR1 GTSNPN, CDR2 SVGIG (reference sequence). The CDR3 is 12 amino acids. The V gene lost 0 bases and the J gene lost 6 bases, with 6 bases spanning the gap. The CDR3 loop reads CAWSVPSQPQHF. The CDR3 coding sequence is TGTGCCTGGAGTGTACCGAGTCAGCCCCAGCATTTT. The variable domain in full, with the rest retrieved from reference TRBV30 and TRBJ1-5, is SQTIHQWPATLVQPVGSPLSLECTVEGTSNPNLYWYRQAAGRGLQLLFYSVGIGQISSEVPQNLSASRPQDRQFILSSKKLLLSDSGFYLCAWSVPSQPQHFGDGTRLSIL.

The rearrangement links TRBV9 to TRBJ2-3, with 11 bases that match TRBD2. CDR3 length equals 16 residues. V shed 1 base, J shed 4 bases, and the junction held 5 bases outside the gene matches. Germline V gene sequence: CDR1 SGDLS, CDR2 YYNGEE. CDR3 residues: CASSVQTSGVADTQYF. CDR3 bases: TGTGCCAGCAGCGTACAGACTAGCGGGGTGGCAGATACGCAGTATTTT.

The V call is TRBV11-2, the J call TRBJ2-1; 9 bases fit TRBD2. This CDR3 region has 18 residues. Losses at the gene ends were 2 bases for V and 3 bases for J; bases not matched to a gene: 11. Germline V gives CDR1 SGHAT, CDR2 FQNNGV. The CDR3 DNA sequence: TGTGCCAGCAGCTTACGCCCTGGGATAGCGGGGGTCTACAATGAGCAGTTCTTC. This sequence encodes CASSLRPGIAGVYNEQFF.

This clone was counted a single time. The J gene is TRBJ2-5, the V gene TRBV24-1; TRBD1 agrees at 12 bases. The CDR3 runs to 14 residues. Per the germline V gene, CDR1 is KGHDR and CDR2 is SFDVKD. The trim removed 7 bases at V and 4 bases at J, leaving 3 bases unmatched. The chain's CDR3 is CATRGGQGAETQYF. CDR3 nucleotides: TGTGCCACCAGGGGGGGACAGGGGGCAGAGACCCAGTACTTC.

CDR3 DNA: TGTGCCAGCAGGACTGGGAGTAACATTAACTATGGCTACACCTTC. Encoded protein: CASRTGSNINYGYTF. The V and J genes are TRBV28 and TRBJ1-2, with D unresolved. Trimming left V 6 bases short and J 1 base short, with 15 bases between. Germline CDR1 reads MDHEN; CDR2 reads SYDVKM. The CDR3 is made up of 15 amino acids.

The chain uses TRBV13 and TRBJ2-2; 7 bases are shared with TRBD2. The CDR3 has 14 residues. CDR1 and CDR2 from the germline V gene are PRHDT and FYEKMQ (reference sequence). Unmatched junction bases numbered 2, after V lost 1 base and J lost 6 bases. CDR3 residues: CASSLVAGAGELFF. CDR3 sequence (DNA): TGTGCCAGCAGCTTAGTGGCGGGGGCCGGGGAGCTGTTTTTT.

J is TRBJ2-5 and V is TRBV10-3; TRBD2 matches at 9 bases. Germline V lookup: CDR1 ENHRY, CDR2 SYGVKD. Trimming at V came to 3 bases and at J to 4 bases, leaving 6 bases not matched to a gene. The CDR3 has 15 amino acids. The DNA of the CDR3 is TGTGCCATCAGTGACATTAGCGGGGGTCGAGAGACCCAGTACTTC. Translated: CAISDISGGRETQYF.

The V and J genes are TRBV6-1 and TRBJ2-7; 8 nucleotides align to TRBD2. Per germline, CDR1 MNHNS and CDR2 SASEGT. This CDR3 has 14 residues. V lost 8 bases, J lost 2 bases, and 8 bases stayed unmatched. The CDR3 bases are TGTGCCAGCTCTCGGGGGGGTCGGACCTACGAGCAGTACTTC. This encodes CASSRGGRTYEQYF.

This chain links TRBV30 with TRBJ1-1; no clear D. The germline gives CDR1 GTSNPN, CDR2 SVGIG (reference sequence). This CDR3 region has 11 residues. V was shortened by 3 bases and J by 11 bases, with 13 bases between the two germline ends. The CDR3: CAWSPVDFAFF. For the CDR3, the DNA is TGTGCCTGGAGCCCGGTCGATTTTGCTTTCTTT.

V is TRBV19 and J is TRBJ1-1; D is unclear. The germline gives CDR1 LNHDA, CDR2 SQIVND (reference sequence). Trimming removed 2 bases from V and 4 bases from J, with 8 bases in between. The CDR3 covers 13 residues. The CDR3 DNA reads TGTGCCAGTAGTATAAGCAGGTTCACTGAAGCTTTCTTT. It is translated as CASSISRFTEAFF.

The rearrangement joins TRBV18 to TRBJ1-5; D gene unclear. The CDR3 is made up of 12 amino acids. The germline V gene encodes CDR1 KGHSH and CDR2 LQKENI. V was cut by 5 bases and J by 9 bases, with 11 bases left in between. Written as DNA, the CDR3 is TGTGCCAGCTCAGCAGACGAGGGGCCCCAGCATTTT. Protein: CASSADEGPQHF. Complete variable domain (other parts from reference TRBV18 and TRBJ1-5): NAGVMQNPRHLVRRRGQEARLRCSPMKGHSHVYWYRQLPEEGLKFMVYLQKENIIDESGMPKERFSAEFPKEGPSILRIQQVVRGDSAAYFCASSADEGPQHFGDGTRLSIL.

The chain joins TRBV19 to TRBJ2-1; tentatively, D is TRBD2 (5 bases). V was trimmed by 4 bases and J by 0 bases, leaving 13 bases between them. The CDR3 extends over 16 amino acids. Per germline, CDR1 LNHDA and CDR2 SQIVND (reference sequence). The CDR3 here is CASSNGLESSYNEQFF. The DNA for the CDR3 is TGTGCCAGTAGTAACGGACTGGAAAGCTCCTACAATGAGCAGTTCTTC. The whole variable domain, filled in from reference TRBV19 and TRBJ2-1, reads DGGITQSPKYLFRKEGQNVTLSCEQNLNHDAMYWYRQDPGQGLRLIYYSQIVNDFQKGDIAEGYSVSREKKESFPLTVTSAQKNPTAFYLCASSNGLESSYNEQFFGPGTRLTVL.

The chain joins TRBV19 to TRBJ1-1; the D is unclear. Germline V CDR1 and CDR2: LNHDA, SQIVND (reference sequence). CDR3 length: 13 residues. V lost 4 bases, J lost 6 bases, and 12 bases lay in between. In DNA form, the CDR3 reads TGTGCCAGTAGTAAAGGAGAGACTTCTGAAGCTTTCTTT. As protein: CASSKGETSEAFF.

This clone was seen only once. The genes are TRBV6-5 and TRBJ2-5; 9 bases agree with TRBD1. The CDR3 runs 14 residues. The ends lost 6 bases at V and 3 bases at J; junction bases unmatched: 5. Germline V lookup: CDR1 MNHEY, CDR2 SVGAGI. The CDR3, as DNA: TGTGCCAGCAGCAACAGGGGGCTCGAAGAGACCCAGTACTTC. Translating it yields CASSNRGLEETQYF.

The chain couples TRBV30 to TRBJ1-1, with D unclear. The germline V gene has CDR1 GTSNPN and CDR2 SVGIG (reference sequence). CDR3 length: 15 amino acids. The V and J ends lost 2 bases and 1 base respectively, with 14 bases between them. The CDR3 DNA is TGTGCCTGGAGTCATCCGTCGAGGCAGAACACTGAAGCTTTCTTT. It translates to CAWSHPSRQNTEAFF.

This clone was seen once. The chain is built from TRBV30 and TRBJ1-5; possibly TRBD1 for D (6 bases). There are 13 residues in the CDR3. With 4 bases removed from V and 5 bases from J, the gap between germline ends came to 12 bases. In germline, CDR1 is GTSNPN, CDR2 SVGIG (reference sequence). The CDR3 bases are TGTGCCTGGAATCTCCGGACAGATCAGCCCCAGCATTTT. Amino acid sequence: CAWNLRTDQPQHF.

This clone was observed at least ten times. V gene TRBV5-1 combines with J gene TRBJ2-5, with TRBD1 identical over 7 bases. The CDR3 has 14 residues. Per germline, CDR1 SGHRS and CDR2 YFSETQ. The V and J ends lost 4 bases and 1 base, in that order; junction bases with no gene match: 4. CDR3 region: CASSNNRGQETQYF. The DNA of the CDR3 is TGCGCCAGCAGCAACAACAGGGGCCAAGAGACCCAGTACTTC.